This T cell receptor beta chain was sequenced during a study of blood T cell repertoires in COVID-19. Study-wide context: Sites across the United States, Italy and Spain contributed samples from acute and convalescent COVID-19. Nucleic acid was either cDNA or gDNA, and it came from T cells, B-cell-depleted T cells, or PBMCs.

In the original workflow: How many nucleated cells were present was estimated from reference gene primer amplification. The assay was immunoSEQ multiplex PCR, and TCRdb's table has in-frame clones only and misses some. V and J calls and clone size are copied from that table; D and trimming were computed from the DNA. The sample shows over 200,000 clones, around 84% of them seen only once. Germline loops: CDR1 LNHNV, CDR2 YYDKDF (reference sequence). This CDR3 is 15 amino acids long. The V end was cut by 0 bases, the J end by 2 bases, with 10 bases between. V usage is TRBV15 and J usage is TRBJ2-5, with D possibly TRBD1 on 5 matching bases. The sample taken for sequencing was peripheral blood. The TCR originated in a man aged 40-55 years who had recovered from COVID-19. CDR3 amino acids: CATSRDLGVQETQYF. The CDR3 DNA sequence: TGTGCCACCAGCAGAGATTTAGGGGTTCAAGAGACCCAGTACTTC.